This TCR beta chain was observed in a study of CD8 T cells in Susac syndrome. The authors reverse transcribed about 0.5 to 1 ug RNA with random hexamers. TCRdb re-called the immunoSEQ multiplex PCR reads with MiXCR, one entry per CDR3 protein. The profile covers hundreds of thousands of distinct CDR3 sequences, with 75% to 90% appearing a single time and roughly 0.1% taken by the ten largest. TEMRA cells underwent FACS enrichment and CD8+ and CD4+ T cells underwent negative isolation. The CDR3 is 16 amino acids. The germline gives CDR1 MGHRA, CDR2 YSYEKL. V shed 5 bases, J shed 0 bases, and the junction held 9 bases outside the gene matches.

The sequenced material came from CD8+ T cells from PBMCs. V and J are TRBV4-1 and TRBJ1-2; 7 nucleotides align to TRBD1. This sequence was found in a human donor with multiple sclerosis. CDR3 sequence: CASSGDRELSNYGYTF. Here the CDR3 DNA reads TGCGCCAGCAGCGGTGACAGGGAACTCTCTAACTATGGCTACACCTTC.